This TCR beta chain was retrieved from a study of cytomegalovirus exposure and HLA in healthy donors. Background on the study: A previous analysis identified about 110 million unique TCR beta sequences derived from around 200 million T cells. Study-level results: The study dropped some indistinguishable V segments, TRBV6-2 and TRBV6-3 among them.

Donors were nominally healthy when sampled, though unrecorded immune exposures were likely. The PCR employed 60 Vbeta primers together with 13 Jbeta primers. Sequencing used immunoSEQ multiplex PCR; TCRdb keeps in-frame clones, though not all of them. The data contain 150,000 to 200,000 clones, over 80% of them singletons. Trimming removed 3 bases from V and 7 bases from J; junction bases left unmatched: 6. Germline-derived CDR1 and CDR2 are MDHEN and SYDVKM. The CDR3 is 15 residues long. Comments on this clone: Its antigen is currently unknown.

This clonotype originated in a girl between 5 and 17 years old in good health and CMV-seropositive. The rearrangement uses TRBV28 and TRBJ2-1, with TRBD2 matching 10 bases. Sequenced: PBMCs. The CDR3 sequence is CASSFPAGGNNEQFF. For the CDR3, the DNA is TGTGCCAGCAGTTTCCCAGCGGGAGGGAATAATGAGCAGTTCTTC.